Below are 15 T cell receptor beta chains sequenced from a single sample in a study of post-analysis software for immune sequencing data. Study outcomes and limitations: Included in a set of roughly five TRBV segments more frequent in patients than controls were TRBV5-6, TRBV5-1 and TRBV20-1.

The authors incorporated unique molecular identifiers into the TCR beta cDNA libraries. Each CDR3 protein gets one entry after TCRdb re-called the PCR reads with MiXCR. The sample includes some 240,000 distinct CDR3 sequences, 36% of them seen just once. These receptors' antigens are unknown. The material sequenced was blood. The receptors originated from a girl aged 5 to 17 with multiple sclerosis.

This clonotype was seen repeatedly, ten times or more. CDR3: CASSLGSRTGGDNGYTF. CDR3 in DNA: TGTGCCAGCAGCTTAGGATCAAGGACAGGGGGGGACAATGGCTACACCTTC. This chain connects TRBV7-2 to TRBJ1-2, with TRBD1 matching over 10 bases. The length of the CDR3 is 17 residues. V gave up 1 base and J gave up 6 bases; unmatched junction bases: 11. Germline V CDR1 and CDR2: SGHTA, FQGNSA.

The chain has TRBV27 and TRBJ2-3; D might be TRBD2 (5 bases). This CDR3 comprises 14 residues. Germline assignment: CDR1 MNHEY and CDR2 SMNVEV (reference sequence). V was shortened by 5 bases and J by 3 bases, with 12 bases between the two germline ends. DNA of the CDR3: TGTGCCAGCAGTCCCCAAGGAGGAACAGATACGCAGTATTTT. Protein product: CASSPQGGTDTQYF.

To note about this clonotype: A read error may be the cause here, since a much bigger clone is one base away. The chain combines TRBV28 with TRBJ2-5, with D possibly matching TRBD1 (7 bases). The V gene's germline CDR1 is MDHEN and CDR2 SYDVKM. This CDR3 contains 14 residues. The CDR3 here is CASSRQGGQETRYF. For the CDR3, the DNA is TGTGCCAGCAGTCGACAGGGAGGTCAAGAGACCCGGTACTTC.

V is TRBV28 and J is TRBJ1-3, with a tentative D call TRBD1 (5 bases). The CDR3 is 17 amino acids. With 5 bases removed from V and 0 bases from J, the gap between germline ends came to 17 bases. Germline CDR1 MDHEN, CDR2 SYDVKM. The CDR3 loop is CASSGTDLRFSGNTIYF. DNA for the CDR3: TGTGCCAGCAGTGGGACTGACTTACGGTTCTCTGGAAACACCATATATTTT.

CDR3 sequence (DNA): TGCAGTGCTAGACAGCTTACTAGCGGGACCCTTTACAACGAGCAGTACTTC. Its protein is CSARQLTSGTLYNEQYF. This rearrangement joins TRBV20-1 to TRBJ2-7, with 10 nucleotides matching TRBD2. Germline V gene lookup returns CDR1 DFQATT and CDR2 SNEGSKA (reference sequence). The V segment lost 2 bases and the J segment 5 bases; nucleotides outside the gene matches: 15. The CDR3 has 17 residues.

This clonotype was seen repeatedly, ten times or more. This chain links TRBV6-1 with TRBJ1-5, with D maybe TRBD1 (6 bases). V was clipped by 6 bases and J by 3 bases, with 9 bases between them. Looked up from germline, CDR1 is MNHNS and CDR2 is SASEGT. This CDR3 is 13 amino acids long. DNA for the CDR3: TGTGCCAGCAGGGGGGGGGCCAATCAGCCCCAGCATTTT. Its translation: CASRGGANQPQHF.

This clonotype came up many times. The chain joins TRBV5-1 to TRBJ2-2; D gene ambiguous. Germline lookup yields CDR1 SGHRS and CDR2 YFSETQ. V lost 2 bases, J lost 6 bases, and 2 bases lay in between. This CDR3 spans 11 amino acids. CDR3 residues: CASSFAGELFF. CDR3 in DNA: TGCGCCAGCAGCTTTGCCGGGGAGCTGTTTTTT.

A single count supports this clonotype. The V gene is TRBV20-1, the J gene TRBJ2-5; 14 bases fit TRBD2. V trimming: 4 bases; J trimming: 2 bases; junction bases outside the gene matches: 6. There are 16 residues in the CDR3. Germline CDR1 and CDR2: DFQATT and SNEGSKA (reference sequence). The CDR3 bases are TGCAGTGCTACAGGGACTAGCGGGAGATTACAAGAGACCCAGTACTTC. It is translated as CSATGTSGRLQETQYF.

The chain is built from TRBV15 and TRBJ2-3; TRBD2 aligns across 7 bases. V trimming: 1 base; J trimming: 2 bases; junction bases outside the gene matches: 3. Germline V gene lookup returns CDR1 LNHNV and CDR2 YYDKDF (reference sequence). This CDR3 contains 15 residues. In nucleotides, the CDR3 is TGTGCCACCAGCAGAGGTAGCGGGTTCACAGATACGCAGTATTTT. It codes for CATSRGSGFTDTQYF.

The CDR3: CASSGGAGSYEQFF. CDR3 nucleotide sequence: TGTGCCAGCAGCGGAGGGGCCGGATCGTACGAGCAGTTCTTC. This chain uses TRBV9 with TRBJ2-1; D may match TRBD1 or TRBD2 (5 bases each). Germline CDR1 and CDR2: SGDLS and YYNGEE. This CDR3 has 14 amino acids. V dropped 3 bases and J dropped 10 bases, with 17 bases sitting between them.

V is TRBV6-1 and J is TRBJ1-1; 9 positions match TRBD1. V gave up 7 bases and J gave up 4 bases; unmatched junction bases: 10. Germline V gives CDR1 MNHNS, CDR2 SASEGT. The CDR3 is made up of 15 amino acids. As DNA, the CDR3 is TGTGCCAGCACCACCCTACCGGGACAGGGCACTGAAGCTTTCTTT. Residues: CASTTLPGQGTEAFF.

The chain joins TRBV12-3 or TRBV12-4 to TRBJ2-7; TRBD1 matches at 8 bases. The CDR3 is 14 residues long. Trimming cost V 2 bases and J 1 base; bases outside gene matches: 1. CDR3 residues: CASSLTGGSYEQYF. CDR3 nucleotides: TGTGCCAGCAGTTTAACAGGGGGATCCTACGAGCAGTACTTC.

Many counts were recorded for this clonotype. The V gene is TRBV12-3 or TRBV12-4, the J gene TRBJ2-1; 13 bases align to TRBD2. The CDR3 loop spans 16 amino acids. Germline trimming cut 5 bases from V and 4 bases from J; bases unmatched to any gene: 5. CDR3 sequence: CASSPRLAGGYNEQFF. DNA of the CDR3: TGTGCCAGCAGTCCAAGACTAGCGGGGGGTTACAATGAGCAGTTCTTC.

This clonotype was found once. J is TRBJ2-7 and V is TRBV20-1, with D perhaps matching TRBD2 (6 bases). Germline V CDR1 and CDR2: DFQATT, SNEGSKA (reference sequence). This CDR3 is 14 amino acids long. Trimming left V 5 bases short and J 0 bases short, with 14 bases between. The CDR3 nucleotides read TGCAGTGCTTGGGGACTTAACAACTCCTACGAGCAGTACTTC. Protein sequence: CSAWGLNNSYEQYF.

The CDR3 DNA sequence: TGTGCCATCAGCATGGGGTCTAGCGGGTACCAAGAGACCCAGTACTTC. It specifies CAISMGSSGYQETQYF. The V call is TRBV10-3, the J call TRBJ2-5; TRBD2 matches at 8 bases. From germline, CDR1 is ENHRY and CDR2 SYGVKD. CDR3 length: 16 amino acids. Unmatched junction bases numbered 9, after V lost 6 bases and J lost 0 bases.